This entry lists 32 T cell receptor beta chains sequenced from one sample in a study of cytomegalovirus exposure and HLA in healthy donors. The PCR employed 60 Vbeta primers together with 13 Jbeta primers. The protocol was immunoSEQ multiplex PCR, while the TCRdb copy is restricted to in-frame clones and leaves out a portion. There are some 120,000 clones in the sample; 75% to 85% occur only once, and over 2.5% lies in the top ten. The sample comprised PBMCs. All receptors come from a male donor in good health and CMV-seronegative.

This chain uses TRBV27 with TRBJ1-2, with D perhaps matching TRBD1 (6 bases). There are 17 residues in the CDR3. The germline V gene has CDR1 MNHEY and CDR2 SMNVEV (reference sequence). The V gene lost 0 bases and the J gene lost 2 bases, with 16 bases spanning the gap. The chain's CDR3 is CASSLSVAGVQNYGYTF. The CDR3 DNA is TGTGCCAGCAGTTTATCGGTAGCAGGGGTGCAAAACTATGGCTACACCTTC.

The V gene is TRBV9, the J gene TRBJ2-7, with 11 bases matching TRBD2. Germline-derived CDR1 and CDR2 are SGDLS and YYNGEE. The junction had 5 bases not matched to a gene; V was cut back by 0 bases and J by 6 bases. CDR3 length: 15 residues. The CDR3 DNA reads TGTGCCAGCAGCGTAGGTAGCGGGGGGGCGGTCGAGCAGTACTTC. Translated, it gives CASSVGSGGAVEQYF.

The rearrangement uses TRBV5-1 and TRBJ2-6; unclear D gene. Germline lookup yields CDR1 SGHRS and CDR2 YFSETQ. V lost 4 bases, J lost 1 base, and 9 bases lay in between. The CDR3 covers 15 residues. The CDR3 loop reads CASSPVLSGANVLTF. In DNA form, the CDR3 reads TGCGCCAGCAGCCCCGTGTTATCTGGGGCCAACGTCCTGACTTTC.

The chain combines TRBV9 with TRBJ2-2; 8 bases agree with TRBD1. The CDR3 has 16 amino acids. V lost 3 bases and J lost 1; bases outside the gene matches: 5. Germline values: CDR1 SGDLS, CDR2 YYNGEE. The CDR3 region has the DNA TGTGCCAGCAGCGCCAGGACAGGGTTGAACACCGGGGAGCTGTTTTTT. This codes for CASSARTGLNTGELFF.

The chain recombines TRBV5-1 with TRBJ1-1; TRBD1 agrees at 7 bases. V shed 3 bases and J 3 bases; nucleotides not matched to a gene: 5. The CDR3 has 14 residues. Germline values: CDR1 SGHRS, CDR2 YFSETQ. The DNA for the CDR3 is TGCGCCAGCAGCTCACAGGGGTGGGACACTGAAGCTTTCTTT. This translates into CASSSQGWDTEAFF. Using reference TRBV5-1 and TRBJ1-1 for the parts outside the CDR3, the full variable domain is KAGVTQTPRYLIKTRGQQVTLSCSPISGHRSVSWYQQTPGQGLQFLFEYFSETQRNKGNFPGRFSGRQFSNSRSEMNVSTLELGDSALYLCASSSQGWDTEAFFGQGTRLTVV.

The chain has TRBV2 and TRBJ2-3, with D tentatively TRBD2 (6 bases). The V and J ends lost 7 bases and 4 bases respectively, with 12 bases between them. Germline lookup yields CDR1 SNHLY and CDR2 FYNNEI. CDR3 length: 13 residues. CDR3 amino acids: CASNGGVSDTQYF. CDR3 DNA: TGTGCCAGCAACGGCGGGGTGTCAGATACGCAGTATTTT.

This clone was recorded once. V and J are TRBV7-8 and TRBJ2-5; 9 bases align to TRBD1. V was pared by 5 bases and J by 0 bases, with 10 bases of the junction left unmatched. The CDR3 contains 17 residues. The V gene's germline CDR1 is SGHVS and CDR2 FQNEAQ. CDR3: CASSGTPGQGNQETQYF. The CDR3 DNA reads as TGTGCCAGCAGCGGAACGCCGGGACAGGGCAACCAAGAGACCCAGTACTTC.

The genes are TRBV5-8 and TRBJ1-4; D call uncertain. The V gene lost 2 bases and the J gene lost 7 bases, with 9 bases spanning the gap. The CDR3 sequence is 13 residues long. The germline V gene has CDR1 SGHTS and CDR2 YDEGEE. The CDR3 DNA reads as TGTGCCAGCAGCTTTTGGGAGTCTGAAAAACTGTTTTTT. It specifies CASSFWESEKLFF.

V usage is TRBV5-1 and J usage is TRBJ1-5, with 7 nucleotides matching TRBD1. J lost 7 bases, V lost 4 bases, and 8 bases had no gene match. The CDR3 loop spans 14 amino acids. Germline lookup yields CDR1 SGHRS and CDR2 YFSETQ. CDR3 nucleotides: TGCGCCAGCAGCCCCGGCGGGACAGAGCAGCCCCAGCATTTT. Protein sequence: CASSPGGTEQPQHF.

The V call is TRBV5-5, the J call TRBJ2-5, with D possibly TRBD2 on 5 matching bases. V lost 10 bases and J lost 2, with 15 bases in between. CDR1 and CDR2 from the germline V gene are SGHKS and YYEKEE (reference sequence). CDR3 size: 13 residues. The DNA for the CDR3 is TGTGCCTCTATCCCCGGGATTCAAGAGACCCAGTACTTC. This translates into CASIPGIQETQYF. The full variable domain, its missing parts supplied by reference TRBV5-5 and TRBJ2-5, is DAGVTQSPTHLIKTRGQQVTLRCSPISGHKSVSWYQQVLGQGPQFIFQYYEKEERGRGNFPDRFSARQFPNYSSELNVNALLLGDSALYLCASIPGIQETQYFGPGTRLLVL.

This clone has just one count. The CDR3 here is CASSPYGGSNQPQHF. The CDR3 DNA follows: TGTGCCAGCAGCCCTTACGGCGGTAGCAATCAGCCCCAGCATTTT. The chain links TRBV6-5 to TRBJ1-5, with D uncertain. V was clipped by 6 bases and J by 0 bases, with 12 bases between them. Germline V lookup: CDR1 MNHEY, CDR2 SVGAGI. The CDR3 has 15 amino acids.

This rearrangement joins TRBV4-1 to TRBJ1-1; 9 bases align to TRBD1. CDR1 and CDR2 (germline): MGHRA, YSYEKL. After removal of 5 bases from V and 7 bases from J, the junction contained 5 bases not matched to a gene. The length of the CDR3 is 13 residues. Here the CDR3 reads CASSSTDRGEAFF. The CDR3 DNA reads TGCGCCAGCAGCTCGACGGACAGGGGTGAAGCTTTCTTT.

This clone was found a few times. V gene TRBV9 combines with J gene TRBJ2-7; 9 nucleotides align to TRBD1. Trimming removed 0 bases from V and 3 bases from J; junction bases left unmatched: 4. CDR1 is SGDLS, CDR2 YYNGEE, per germline. There are 15 residues in the CDR3. CDR3 residues: CASSVGGTGSYEQYF. For the CDR3, the DNA is TGTGCCAGCAGCGTAGGCGGGACAGGGAGCTACGAGCAGTACTTC.

The chain couples TRBV27 to TRBJ1-3; 11 bases line up with TRBD1. Germline trimming cut 5 bases from V and 2 bases from J; bases unmatched to any gene: 2. The CDR3 has 15 amino acids. Germline CDR1 MNHEY, CDR2 SMNVEV (reference sequence). CDR3 DNA: TGTGCCAGCAGTCGGGACAGGGGGGCTGGAAACACCATATATTTT. Protein sequence: CASSRDRGAGNTIYF.

V and J are TRBV27 and TRBJ1-4; perhaps TRBD1 as D (6 bases). Germline V lookup: CDR1 MNHEY, CDR2 SMNVEV (reference sequence). V gave up 5 bases and J gave up 8 bases, with 18 bases separating them. This CDR3 is 15 amino acids long. Written as DNA, the CDR3 is TGTGCCAGCAGTCCGCTCGCGGGGGCGAGCGAAAAACTGTTTTTT. Protein sequence: CASSPLAGASEKLFF.

The J gene is TRBJ1-2, the V gene TRBV27; unclear D gene. The CDR3 is 15 residues long. V was trimmed by 4 bases and J by 2 bases, leaving 14 bases between them. Germline V gene data show CDR1 as MNHEY and CDR2 as SMNVEV (reference sequence). The CDR3 DNA reads TGTGCCAGCAGTTCATCCGGTGGAGCGAACTATGGCTACACCTTC. Translated: CASSSSGGANYGYTF.

The chain couples TRBV4-2 to TRBJ2-5; 9 bases fit TRBD2. The length of the CDR3 is 15 residues. V dropped 2 bases and J dropped 4; count of bases not matched to a gene: 5. Per the germline V gene, CDR1 is LGHNA and CDR2 is YNFKEQ. CDR3 coding DNA: TGTGCCAGCAGCCAATCGCGGGGGGGCTCAGAGACCCAGTACTTC. Translating gives CASSQSRGGSETQYF.

This chain joins TRBV29-1 and TRBJ1-2; D unclear. The CDR3 runs 12 residues. Germline CDR1 is SQVTM and CDR2 is ANQGSEA. The germline V and J ends were trimmed by 3 bases and 4 bases, with 9 bases remaining between them. The CDR3: CSVDRIFYGYTF. CDR3 coding DNA: TGCAGCGTTGACAGGATCTTCTATGGCTACACCTTC.

This sequence joins TRBV29-1 and TRBJ1-2, with 11 bases lining up with TRBD1. Germline V lookup: CDR1 SQVTM, CDR2 ANQGSEA. CDR3 length equals 14 residues. J gave up 4 bases and V 5 bases, and 6 bases lay outside the gene matches. CDR3 coding DNA: TGCAGCGTTACAAGGACAGGGGGCGCCTATGGCTACACCTTC. Translated: CSVTRTGGAYGYTF.

Written as DNA, the CDR3 is TGTGCCATTGGCGGGAGGAACACTGAAGCTTTCTTT. Amino acid sequence: CAIGGRNTEAFF. The J gene is TRBJ1-1, the V gene TRBV28; no firm D call. In germline, CDR1 is MDHEN, CDR2 SYDVKM. The ends were cut back, 10 bases at V and 1 base at J, with 10 bases in the middle. The CDR3 runs 12 residues.

The chain is built from TRBV6-5 and TRBJ1-2; 8 positions match TRBD1. After removal of 6 bases from V and 8 bases from J, the junction contained 5 bases not matched to a gene. The CDR3 runs 12 residues. Germline V gene sequence: CDR1 MNHEY, CDR2 SVGAGI. The CDR3 DNA sequence: TGTGCCAGCAGAAGGACAGGGAACGGCTACACCTTC. The encoded protein is CASRRTGNGYTF.

The table lists this clone with a count of one. The chain couples TRBV5-4 to TRBJ2-7; a possible D gene is TRBD2 (5 bases). CDR1 SGHNT and CDR2 YYREEE come from the germline V gene (reference sequence). V was trimmed by 2 bases and J by 0 bases, leaving 9 bases between them. This CDR3 is built from 14 residues. DNA of the CDR3: TGTGCCAGCAGCTTAACGGGGTCCTCCTACGAGCAGTACTTC. It is translated as CASSLTGSSYEQYF.

Only one count was recorded for this clone. The rearrangement uses TRBV4-1 and TRBJ2-2, with D perhaps matching TRBD2 (6 bases). CDR3 length: 18 amino acids. Germline CDR1 and CDR2: MGHRA and YSYEKL. The V end lost 2 bases, the J end lost 0 bases, and 16 bases lay between the germline ends. Here the CDR3 reads CASSQPFLLATNTGELFF. CDR3 DNA: TGCGCCAGCAGCCAACCATTTCTGCTAGCGACGAACACCGGGGAGCTGTTTTTT.

The chain is built from TRBV28 and TRBJ2-5, with D maybe TRBD2 (5 bases). Germline CDR1 is MDHEN and CDR2 is SYDVKM. CDR3 length: 15 amino acids. Trimming removed 5 bases at V and 3 bases at J, with 16 bases between. The CDR3 DNA reads as TGTGCCAGCAGTAGACGGACGGGGTCTGAAGAGACCCAGTACTTC. Its translation: CASSRRTGSEETQYF.

This sequence joins TRBV28 and TRBJ2-7, with D maybe TRBD2 (6 bases). V was trimmed by 2 bases and J by 1 base, leaving 12 bases between them. The CDR3 is 15 residues long. Per the germline V gene, CDR1 is MDHEN and CDR2 is SYDVKM. CDR3 bases: TGTGCCAGCAGTTTAGGGGGGATACCTTCCTACGAGCAGTACTTC. Protein sequence: CASSLGGIPSYEQYF.

This rearrangement joins TRBV9 to TRBJ2-5; TRBD1 aligns across 7 bases. The DNA end is a closer match to TRBJ2-7, so the J assignment may be wrong. This CDR3 has 14 amino acids. CDR1 SGDLS and CDR2 YYNGEE come from the germline V gene. CDR3 DNA sequence: TGTGCCAGCAGCACGGCGGACAGGTCCTACGAGCAGTACTTC. It encodes CASSTADRSYEQYF.

This chain uses TRBV25-1 with TRBJ2-5; D remains ambiguous. Germline CDR1 is MGHDK and CDR2 is SYGVNS. Trimming pared 5 bases from V and 0 bases from J, leaving 13 bases between. This CDR3 has 15 residues. The CDR3 DNA is TGTGCCAGCAGTAACAGAGACACTTACCAAGAGACCCAGTACTTC. Its protein product is CASSNRDTYQETQYF.

The V gene is TRBV7-9, the J gene TRBJ1-2; tentatively, D is TRBD1 (5 bases). The CDR3 runs to 13 residues. Trimming cost V 6 bases and J 6 bases, with 14 bases left between them. Germline V gives CDR1 SEHNR, CDR2 FQNEAQ (reference sequence). The CDR3 DNA reads as TGTGCCAGCAGTCTACAGGTTTTCAATGGCTACACCTTC. Encoded protein: CASSLQVFNGYTF.

The rearrangement uses TRBV28 and TRBJ1-5; D ambiguous. V was clipped by 7 bases and J by 7 bases, with 14 bases between them. The CDR3 loop spans 13 amino acids. Per germline, CDR1 MDHEN and CDR2 SYDVKM. The CDR3 is CASTTPSYQPQHF. DNA of the CDR3: TGTGCCAGCACCACCCCATCCTACCAGCCCCAGCATTTT.

In the case of this clone: The same CDR3 arises from other DNA sequences in this sample as well. J is TRBJ2-7 and V is TRBV7-9, with 10 bases identical to TRBD1. Germline-derived CDR1 and CDR2 are SEHNR and FQNEAQ (reference sequence). This CDR3 is built from 14 residues. The junction had 5 bases not matched to a gene; V was cut back by 5 bases and J by 4 bases. The CDR3 DNA sequence: TGTGCCAGCAGCCCCAGACAGGGGGCGTACGAGCAGTACTTC. Translation gives CASSPRQGAYEQYF.

This chain links TRBV19 with TRBJ1-5; 9 bases agree with TRBD1. J gave up 4 bases and V 7 bases, and 2 bases lay outside the gene matches. Germline assignment: CDR1 LNHDA and CDR2 SQIVND (reference sequence). The CDR3 contains 13 residues. The CDR3 protein is CASKGQGNQPQHF. The CDR3 DNA reads as TGTGCCAGTAAGGGACAGGGAAATCAGCCCCAGCATTTT.

The rearrangement joins TRBV19 to TRBJ2-1; 8 nucleotides line up with TRBD1. V lost 0 bases to trimming and J lost 1 base; unmatched junction nucleotides: 8. The CDR3 length is 18 residues. Germline V gene sequence: CDR1 LNHDA, CDR2 SQIVND (reference sequence). The DNA for the CDR3 is TGTGCCAGTAGTATAGAAAGAGGGCAGGGGGCATCCTACAATGAGCAGTTCTTC. This encodes CASSIERGQGASYNEQFF.